This note documents a single T cell receptor beta chain sequence. Its cognate antigen has yet to be identified. Per-base quality was not reported, and no clone a single base away is much larger than it. This entry is derived from a study of blood T cell repertoires in COVID-19 (dated by TCRdb to the early 2020s). Broadly, across the study: The collaborator samples originated in the United States, Italy and Spain and spanned the acute and convalescent phases of COVID-19. A de-identified subject ID, COVID-19 status, age in years and sex were almost always included in the sample metadata. The samples were drawn from two sources: the first 160 participants of the ongoing ImmuneRACE study, and 1,254 subjects contributed by 6 global collaborators. The material from the prospective study consisted of cDNA or gDNA derived from T cells, B-cell-depleted T cells, or PBMCs. A freely available public database, intended as a resource for researchers studying the immune response to SARS-CoV-2, is where the repertoires were released. HLA class I and class II types, where available, came from metadata supplied by the sample provider rather than from assay-based typing. Deeply sampled blood TCRbeta repertoires from subjects exposed to, actively infected with, or recovered from COVID-19 were included in the dataset. General conclusions and limits of the study: Clinical and demographic metadata were provided uncurated, with the amount varying by source and participant.

TCRbeta CDR3 regions were amplified from genomic DNA using the immunoSEQ Assay, a bias-controlled multiplex PCR. Per the authors' processing: The number of nucleated cells in each sample was estimated from the amplification of reference gene primers within the assay. Sequence reads were collapsed and filtered to measure the absolute abundance of every unique TCRbeta CDR3 rearrangement. For each sample, productive Simpson clonality was calculated as the square root of Simpson's diversity index across productive rearrangements. Entries here come from immuneACCESS through TCRdb and include only in-frame sequences with V and J called. Some clones fail to appear in such tables; in the studies checked, an unresolved V gene covers under half of the shortfall, and the cause of the remainder is unknown. V, J and clone size were drawn from that table, and D and trimming were deduced from the DNA. In all, the sample holds roughly 70,000 clones, and just under 90% of those were seen once. In total, the top ten clones hold approximately 1.5% of the sample.

Collaborating institutions collected whole blood in K2EDTA tubes following their own protocols. For TCRbeta analysis, collaborators shipped samples as frozen whole blood, isolated PBMCs, or DNA extracted from either of those sample types. The V end loses 0 bases and the J end loses 0 bases, and a stretch of 12 bases separates them. The CDR3 runs 17 amino acids, cysteine and phenylalanine included. Here the CDR3 DNA is all that survives: 51 bases in frame from base 1. As encoded in the germline V gene, CDR1 is SNHLY while CDR2 is FYNNEI. Sequenced: peripheral blood. The sequence derives from a man between 60 and 70 years old with acute or convalescent COVID-19. Here the chain combines TRBV2 and TRBJ1-3; no D segment can be confidently identified. In nucleotides, the sequence is TGTGCCAGCAGTGAAGCGGTGCTACCCTACTCTGGAAACACCATATATTTT. It codes for CASSEAVLPYSGNTIYF.